These 27 T cell receptor beta chains were sequenced from one sample in a study of monozygotic twins with inflammatory bowel disease (dated by TCRdb to the late 2010s). The library was produced with 5' RACE. Sequencing relied on an Illumina HiSeq 2500. TCRdb reprocessed the reads; each CDR3 protein sequence makes one entry, and DNA is unavailable. The table kept for this sample lists 440,000 or so distinct CDR3 sequences. 2% to 2.5% of the sample is in the top ten clones. Sequencing was carried out using blood. Source of these receptors: a human donor with ulcerative colitis or Crohn's disease, or a healthy co-twin of an affected twin (not recorded which).

This chain joins TRBV20-1 and TRBJ2-5. Germline assignment: CDR1 DFQATT and CDR2 SNEGSKA (reference sequence). This CDR3 spans 12 amino acids. CDR3 loop: CSARDGSETQYF.

The chain recombines TRBV25-1 with TRBJ1-5. From germline, CDR1 is MGHDK and CDR2 SYGVNS. The CDR3 totals 14 residues. The CDR3: CASSEWVSNQPQHF.

This rearrangement joins TRBV29-1 to TRBJ1-2. Germline assignment: CDR1 SQVTM and CDR2 ANQGSEA. The CDR3 spans 11 residues. CDR3 sequence: CSVERGGGYTF.

The CDR3 region is CTSSQDQSSGQYSNQPQHF. This sequence joins TRBV1 and TRBJ1-5; TCRdb selects TRBD1, and the lack of DNA leaves this call unchecked. TRBV1 is listed as a pseudogene. There are 19 residues in the CDR3.

J is TRBJ2-7 and V is TRBV7-2; the D call from TCRdb, TRBD1, cannot be confirmed without DNA. The CDR3 loop spans 14 amino acids. Germline CDR1 and CDR2: SGHTA and FQGNSA. CDR3 protein: CASSQRQGALEQYF.

This sequence joins TRBV20-1 and TRBJ1-2. The germline CDR1 and CDR2 sequences are DFQATT and SNEGSKA (reference sequence). The CDR3 is made up of 12 amino acids. Here the CDR3 reads CSSSMGLHGYTF.

V is TRBV27 and J is TRBJ2-7; the D gene TCRdb calls, TRBD2, cannot be checked with no DNA. The germline gives CDR1 MNHEY, CDR2 SMNVEV (reference sequence). The CDR3 covers 18 residues. Here the CDR3 reads CASSLSGTSGISSYEQYF.

The chain combines TRBV7-2 with TRBJ2-7; the D call of TRBD1 rests on TCRdb alone, since no DNA is present to check it. This CDR3 is 14 amino acids long. CDR1 and CDR2 from the germline V gene are SGHTA and FQGNSA. This chain's CDR3 is CASRGQGALYEQYF.

This chain uses TRBV20-1 with TRBJ1-2; checking the TCRdb D call of TRBD1 is not possible without DNA. CDR3 length: 14 residues. Germline values: CDR1 DFQATT, CDR2 SNEGSKA (reference sequence). The CDR3 region is CSARDGDRVWGYTF.

This chain uses TRBV7-9 with TRBJ1-6; TCRdb reports TRBD1, a call that lacks DNA to check it against. The germline gives CDR1 SEHNR, CDR2 FQNEAQ (reference sequence). CDR3 size: 15 residues. This chain's CDR3 is CASSDDRGRNSPLHF. The whole variable domain, remainder taken from reference TRBV7-9 and TRBJ1-6, is DTGVSQNPRHKITKRGQNVTFRCDPISEHNRLYWYRQTLGQGPEFLTYFQNEAQLEKSRLLSDRFSAERPKGSFSTLEIQRTEQGDSAMYLCASSDDRGRNSPLHFGNGTRLTVT.

CDR3 protein: CASSLGSGRDGYTF. This rearrangement joins TRBV7-2 to TRBJ1-2. CDR1 is SGHTA, CDR2 FQGNSA, per germline. The CDR3 loop spans 14 amino acids.

The chain couples TRBV19 to TRBJ1-4; TCRdb indicates TRBD1, and absent DNA this call remains unverified. CDR3 length equals 15 residues. Germline-derived CDR1 and CDR2 are LNHDA and SQIVND (reference sequence). The CDR3 region is CASSADRPTNEKLFF. The whole variable domain, remainder taken from reference TRBV19 and TRBJ1-4, is DGGITQSPKYLFRKEGQNVTLSCEQNLNHDAMYWYRQDPGQGLRLIYYSQIVNDFQKGDIAEGYSVSREKKESFPLTVTSAQKNPTAFYLCASSADRPTNEKLFFGSGTQLSVL.

CDR3 sequence reads: CASSLDRIEAFF. This chain links TRBV7-2 with TRBJ1-1. The CDR3 runs 12 residues. From germline, CDR1 is SGHTA and CDR2 FQGNSA.

The chain couples TRBV18 to TRBJ2-1. This CDR3 has 14 amino acids. Per the germline V gene, CDR1 is KGHSH and CDR2 is LQKENI. CDR3: CASSPVGRTGEQFF.

The V call is TRBV5-1, the J call TRBJ2-2; checking the TCRdb D call of TRBD1 is not possible without DNA. This CDR3 region has 15 residues. CDR1 and CDR2 (germline): SGHRS, YFSETQ. This chain's CDR3 is CASSLAGGATGELFF.

The gene calls are TRBV20-1 and TRBJ2-3; without DNA, the TCRdb call of TRBD2 cannot be checked. The CDR3 covers 14 residues. Germline CDR1 and CDR2: DFQATT and SNEGSKA (reference sequence). The CDR3 is CSASLGGRSDTQYF.

CDR3 residues: CASRPTGGGEQFF. The chain joins TRBV27 to TRBJ2-1; TCRdb selects TRBD1, and the lack of DNA leaves this call unchecked. Germline V CDR1 and CDR2: MNHEY, SMNVEV (reference sequence). The CDR3 runs to 13 residues.

This chain connects TRBV2 to TRBJ2-1; the D call of TRBD2 rests on TCRdb alone, since no DNA is present to check it. The CDR3 covers 14 residues. CDR1 is SNHLY, CDR2 FYNNEI, per germline. The CDR3 here is CASYGLAGGNEQFF.

The V and J genes are TRBV24-1 and TRBJ1-5; TCRdb outputs TRBD1, but without DNA this stays unchecked. The CDR3 totals 14 residues. The germline CDR1 and CDR2 sequences are KGHDR and SFDVKD. The CDR3 is CATSDDRRNQPQHF.

V is TRBV10-3 and J is TRBJ2-7; as DNA is missing, the TRBD1 call by TCRdb cannot be tested. From germline, CDR1 is ENHRY and CDR2 SYGVKD. This CDR3 region has 14 residues. CDR3 loop: CAIRPGQGRNEQYF.

The chain recombines TRBV3-1 with TRBJ2-7; lacking DNA, the TRBD1 call made by TCRdb goes unchecked. The CDR3 sequence is 12 residues long. Germline V gene lookup returns CDR1 LGHDT and CDR2 YNNKEL (reference sequence). The CDR3 is CASSQGQYEQYF.

The CDR3 sequence: CASSNKLISPDTQYF. The V gene is TRBV9, the J gene TRBJ2-3. The CDR3 is 15 amino acids. The V gene's germline CDR1 is SGDLS and CDR2 YYNGEE.

The chain recombines TRBV3-1 with TRBJ2-7; as DNA is missing, the TRBD1 call by TCRdb cannot be tested. Germline V gene data show CDR1 as LGHDT and CDR2 as YNNKEL (reference sequence). The CDR3 totals 13 residues. The chain's CDR3 is CASSHGAAYEQYF.

This chain uses TRBV12-3 or TRBV12-4 with TRBJ2-1; TCRdb names TRBD2, which stays unverified in the absence of DNA. The CDR3 is made up of 19 amino acids. The CDR3: CASSSSLAGSVSYYNEQFF.

This chain connects TRBV6-1 to TRBJ1-6; TCRdb's D gene call, TRBD1, goes unchecked for lack of DNA. The CDR3 runs to 13 residues. Germline loops: CDR1 MNHNS, CDR2 SASEGT. CDR3 amino acids: CASYTGARSPLHF.

The chain carries TRBV5-5 and TRBJ1-2. Germline V lookup: CDR1 SGHKS, CDR2 YYEKEE (reference sequence). The CDR3 is 13 amino acids. The CDR3 loop is CASSLAVTYGYTF. Together with reference TRBV5-5 and TRBJ1-2, the CDR3 gives the full variable domain: DAGVTQSPTHLIKTRGQQVTLRCSPISGHKSVSWYQQVLGQGPQFIFQYYEKEERGRGNFPDRFSARQFPNYSSELNVNALLLGDSALYLCASSLAVTYGYTFGSGTRLTVV.

The rearrangement joins TRBV29-1 to TRBJ2-5; without DNA, the TCRdb call of TRBD1 cannot be checked. The CDR3 runs 15 residues. Germline CDR1 SQVTM, CDR2 ANQGSEA. The CDR3 spells CSVLDTGTGAGTQYF.